Described below is a single T cell receptor beta chain sequence and its context. The length of the CDR3 is 15 residues. Germline CDR1 reads WNHNN; CDR2 reads SYGVQD (reference sequence). The V and J ends lost 1 base and 9 bases respectively, with 16 bases between them. Data came from immunoSEQ multiplex PCR; TCRdb stores just in-frame clones and leaves some out. The table has more than 400,000 clones, more than 75% seen once. The data were obtained in a study of shared clonotypes between healthy human individuals. The sequenced sample was PBMCs. The sequence was collected from a woman between 40 and 55 years old in good health. Some clones in this sample may be carry-over from other donors' samples. The chain couples TRBV10-1 to TRBJ2-1, with D possibly being TRBD2 (5 bases). The chain's CDR3 is CASSEFAGPLAEQFF. DNA for the CDR3: TGCGCCAGCAGTGAGTTTGCGGGCCCTTTAGCTGAGCAGTTCTTC.